The present entry profiles one TCR beta chain with its context. This sample was included in a study of cytomegalovirus exposure and HLA in healthy donors. With 4 bases removed from V and 3 bases from J, the gap between germline ends came to 7 bases. Germline V gives CDR1 DFQATT, CDR2 SNEGSKA (reference sequence). This CDR3 has 11 residues. The PCR employed 60 Vbeta primers together with 13 Jbeta primers. The repertoire was sequenced with immunoSEQ multiplex PCR; TCRdb's copy has only in-frame clones and lacks some. The sample yields more than 85,000 clones, 81% seen once. The clonotype was recovered from a young woman in good health and CMV-seronegative. The source material was PBMCs. The rearrangement joins TRBV20-1 to TRBJ2-7; unclear D gene. CDR3 bases: TGCAGTGCTATTTACAACTACGAGCAGTACTTC. It codes for CSAIYNYEQYF.